One sample yielded the 20 T cell receptor beta chains listed below, sequenced in a study of PD-1 blockade in classical Hodgkin lymphoma. This table comes from immunoSEQ multiplex PCR, and its TCRdb copy is limited to in-frame clones, with some not included. The sample holds about 41,000 clones, around three quarters seen once. Relapses following autologous stem cell transplantation were seen in all patients, with brentuximab vedotin exposure varying. The sequencing used peripheral blood mononuclear cells (PBMCs), collected at baseline. The source of these receptors is a human donor with classical Hodgkin lymphoma.

This clone was seen a few times. The chain is built from TRBV18 and TRBJ1-2; 7 bases are shared with TRBD1. From germline, CDR1 is KGHSH and CDR2 LQKENI. The CDR3 is made up of 13 amino acids. After removal of 2 bases from V and 5 bases from J, the junction contained 2 bases not matched to a gene. CDR3 bases: TGTGCCAGCTCACCAGACAGGGCGTATGGCTACACCTTC. It encodes CASSPDRAYGYTF. Drawing the rest from reference TRBV18 and TRBJ1-2, the complete variable domain is NAGVMQNPRHLVRRRGQEARLRCSPMKGHSHVYWYRQLPEEGLKFMVYLQKENIIDESGMPKERFSAEFPKEGPSILRIQQVVRGDSAAYFCASSPDRAYGYTFGSGTRLTVV.

The chain couples TRBV7-6 to TRBJ2-1; possibly TRBD2 for D (5 bases). Germline CDR1 reads SGHVS; CDR2 reads FNYEAQ. This CDR3 spans 15 amino acids. The ends were cut back, 5 bases at V and 2 bases at J, with 13 bases in the middle. CDR3 coding DNA: TGTGCCAGCAGCCCGGGATCTGGCCCCTACAATGAGCAGTTCTTC. Amino acids: CASSPGSGPYNEQFF.

The rearrangement uses TRBV27 and TRBJ1-1; TRBD1 is a possible D gene (6 bases). V was shortened by 5 bases and J by 3 bases, with 19 bases between the two germline ends. The CDR3 runs 16 residues. The germline V gene encodes CDR1 MNHEY and CDR2 SMNVEV (reference sequence). This CDR3 reads CASSTTGSRGYTEAFF. Written as DNA, the CDR3 is TGTGCCAGCAGTACCACAGGGTCGAGGGGGTACACTGAAGCTTTCTTT.

On this clone: Other DNA sequences from this sample encode an identical CDR3 as well. This chain uses TRBV27 with TRBJ1-2; 7 bases agree with TRBD1. This CDR3 has 15 amino acids. After removal of 0 bases from V and 6 bases from J, the junction contained 7 bases not matched to a gene. In germline, CDR1 is MNHEY, CDR2 SMNVEV (reference sequence). The CDR3 spells CASSLSRGGADGYTF. DNA for the CDR3: TGTGCCAGCAGTTTATCCAGGGGGGGCGCGGATGGCTACACCTTC.

The rearrangement links TRBV5-6 to TRBJ2-7; D ambiguous. V lost 2 bases to trimming and J lost 0 bases, with 3 bases between them. The CDR3 length is 12 residues. Per germline, CDR1 SGHDT and CDR2 YYEEEE. Here the CDR3 DNA reads TGTGCCAGCAGCTTCACCTCCTACGAGCAGTACTTC. As protein: CASSFTSYEQYF.

This sequence joins TRBV27 and TRBJ2-6; 8 nucleotides align to TRBD1. The CDR3 extends over 19 amino acids. Trimming took 5 bases from V and 1 from J; bases not matched to a gene: 13. Germline loops: CDR1 MNHEY, CDR2 SMNVEV (reference sequence). CDR3 DNA: TGTGCCAGCAGTGTATGGGGGACAGGCTCCTTTTCTGGGGCCAACGTCCTGACTTTC. This gives the protein CASSVWGTGSFSGANVLTF. The full variable domain, its missing parts supplied by reference TRBV27 and TRBJ2-6, is EAQVTQNPRYLITVTGKKLTVTCSQNMNHEYMSWYRQDPGLGLRQIYYSMNVEVTDKGDVPEGYKVSRKEKRNFPLILESPSPNQTSLYFCASSVWGTGSFSGANVLTFGAGSRLTVL.

J is TRBJ1-4 and V is TRBV6-5, with 7 bases identical to TRBD1. CDR1 and CDR2 (germline): MNHEY, SVGAGI. The V segment lost 0 bases and the J segment 7 bases; nucleotides outside the gene matches: 8. The CDR3 sequence is 16 residues long. DNA of the CDR3: TGTGCCAGCAGTTACTCTCGAACAGGGGTGGCTGAAAAACTGTTTTTT. Protein sequence: CASSYSRTGVAEKLFF.

V and J are TRBV5-4 and TRBJ1-2, with D uncertain. Trimming pared 4 bases from V and 6 bases from J, leaving 13 bases between. Germline values: CDR1 SGHNT, CDR2 YYREEE (reference sequence). The CDR3 is 13 residues long. The CDR3 coding sequence is TGTGCCAGCAGCGACTCGCGGGTGGATGGCTACACCTTC. Protein sequence: CASSDSRVDGYTF.

The J gene is TRBJ1-1, the V gene TRBV7-3; a possible D gene is TRBD1 (6 bases). Germline V gives CDR1 SGHTA, CDR2 FQGTGA. This CDR3 spans 16 amino acids. V gave up 5 bases and J gave up 2 bases, with 18 bases separating them. The chain's CDR3 is CASSPLPTGVNTEAFF. CDR3 bases: TGTGCCAGCAGCCCACTCCCGACAGGAGTTAACACTGAAGCTTTCTTT.

This clone was observed a few times. The chain combines TRBV11-1 with TRBJ2-7; D gene ambiguous. CDR1 is SGHAT and CDR2 is FQDESV in the germline V gene (reference sequence). Trimming cost V 2 bases and J 1 base, with 12 bases left between them. The CDR3 has 15 residues. The CDR3 nucleotides read TGTGCCAGCAGCTTAAGGCGCGACTCATCCTACGAGCAGTACTTC. Translated: CASSLRRDSSYEQYF.

This clone showed up just once. The chain combines TRBV28 with TRBJ2-7, with D possibly called TRBD1 or TRBD2 (5 bases each). The germline CDR1 and CDR2 sequences are MDHEN and SYDVKM. The CDR3 length is 13 residues. Trimming stripped 4 bases from V and 7 bases from J, with 14 bases between. This CDR3 reads CASSYGALGEQYF. In DNA, the CDR3 is TGTGCCAGCAGTTACGGGGCTTTAGGAGAGCAGTACTTC.

This clone was counted a few times. V is TRBV7-9 and J is TRBJ2-5; 8 bases match TRBD1. Per germline, CDR1 SEHNR and CDR2 FQNEAQ (reference sequence). J was trimmed by 2 bases and V by 8 bases; bases with no gene match: 10. CDR3 size: 15 residues. CDR3 DNA sequence: TGTGCCAGCGACAGCCCAGGGGGCTTACAAGAGACCCAGTACTTC. This translates into CASDSPGGLQETQYF.

The chain combines TRBV5-1 with TRBJ1-6; 8 nucleotides line up with TRBD1. The length of the CDR3 is 15 residues. The V and J ends lost 6 bases and 5 bases, in that order; junction bases with no gene match: 7. Germline V lookup: CDR1 SGHRS, CDR2 YFSETQ. The CDR3 nucleotides read TGCGCCAGCACCATCGGGACAGGTGATAATTCACCCCTCCACTTT. Protein product: CASTIGTGDNSPLHF. Complete variable domain (other parts from reference TRBV5-1 and TRBJ1-6): KAGVTQTPRYLIKTRGQQVTLSCSPISGHRSVSWYQQTPGQGLQFLFEYFSETQRNKGNFPGRFSGRQFSNSRSEMNVSTLELGDSALYLCASTIGTGDNSPLHFGNGTRLTVT.

This clone was seen a few times. The chain joins TRBV6-6 to TRBJ1-1; D call uncertain. The germline V gene encodes CDR1 MNHNY and CDR2 SVGAGI (reference sequence). With 4 bases removed from V and 1 base from J, the gap between germline ends came to 7 bases. The CDR3 has 13 amino acids. The CDR3 spells CASSSGRNTEAFF. As DNA, the CDR3 is TGTGCCAGCAGTTCGGGCCGGAACACTGAAGCTTTCTTT.

This clone was counted once. The rearrangement uses TRBV6-1 and TRBJ2-7, with D hard to call. This CDR3 spans 13 amino acids. Germline V lookup: CDR1 MNHNS, CDR2 SASEGT. V was trimmed by 5 bases and J by 0 bases, leaving 8 bases between them. The CDR3 is CASSQRASYEQYF. The CDR3 DNA reads TGTGCCAGCAGTCAACGCGCCTCCTACGAGCAGTACTTC.

The V gene is TRBV18, the J gene TRBJ2-3; 7 positions match TRBD2. CDR1 and CDR2 from the germline V gene are KGHSH and LQKENI. Losses at the gene ends were 5 bases for V and 2 bases for J; bases not matched to a gene: 7. The length of the CDR3 is 15 residues. Written as DNA, the CDR3 is TGTGCCAGCTCAGAGATGGGAGGGTCCACAGATACGCAGTATTTT. Amino acid sequence: CASSEMGGSTDTQYF.

The chain is built from TRBV7-9 and TRBJ2-2, with D possibly TRBD2 on 5 matching bases. The CDR3 is 16 residues long. In germline, CDR1 is SEHNR, CDR2 FQNEAQ (reference sequence). V lost 5 bases to trimming and J lost 4 bases, with 17 bases between them. The DNA of the CDR3 is TGTGCCAGCAGCCCTAGCTTCCTGCCTGGCACCGGGGAGCTGTTTTTT. Translated, it gives CASSPSFLPGTGELFF.

The chain employs TRBV6-6 and TRBJ2-7; TRBD1 matches at 7 bases. Trimming took 10 bases from V and 2 from J; bases not matched to a gene: 5. The CDR3 totals 12 residues. The germline V gene has CDR1 MNHNY and CDR2 SVGAGI (reference sequence). The CDR3, as DNA: TGTGCCACCGGGGACAGAACCTACGAGCAGTACTTC. This codes for CATGDRTYEQYF.

The chain is built from TRBV19 and TRBJ2-7; TRBD1 matches at 12 bases. This CDR3 is 15 amino acids long. J was trimmed by 3 bases and V by 5 bases; bases with no gene match: 5. From germline, CDR1 is LNHDA and CDR2 SQIVND (reference sequence). The CDR3 loop is CASSARDRGLYEQYF. Written as DNA, the CDR3 is TGTGCCAGTAGTGCCCGGGACAGGGGGCTCTACGAGCAGTACTTC.

This chain joins TRBV4-2 and TRBJ2-2; D possibly corresponds to TRBD2 (6 bases). Germline V lookup: CDR1 LGHNA, CDR2 YNFKEQ. V lost 1 base, J lost 0 bases, and 9 bases lay in between. This CDR3 is built from 16 residues. The CDR3 sequence is CASSQVVAANTGELFF. Here the CDR3 DNA reads TGTGCCAGCAGCCAAGTGGTAGCGGCGAACACCGGGGAGCTGTTTTTT.